These 32 T cell receptor beta chains share one sample of origin, sequenced in a study of T cell responses to AZD1222 COVID-19 vaccine. The assay was immunoSEQ multiplex PCR, and TCRdb's table has in-frame clones only and misses some. The repertoire includes about 100,000 clones, approximately 87% of them detected once, and about 3.5% sits in the top ten. The sample here was peripheral blood, taken on day 0 of AZD1222 vaccination. These receptors originate from an adult in good health.

This chain connects TRBV7-8 to TRBJ2-1; tentatively, D is TRBD2 (7 bases). Per germline, CDR1 SGHVS and CDR2 FQNEAQ. V lost 4 bases and J 4 bases, leaving 14 bases between the germline ends. This CDR3 is 15 amino acids long. CDR3 in amino acids: CASSSRGAGYNEQFF. Here the CDR3 DNA reads TGTGCCAGCAGCTCCCGGGGGGCGGGGTACAATGAGCAGTTCTTC.

The chain links TRBV9 to TRBJ1-1, with TRBD1 as a possible D gene (6 bases). CDR3 length: 15 residues. Germline values: CDR1 SGDLS, CDR2 YYNGEE. V gave up 0 bases and J gave up 7 bases, with 16 bases separating them. The CDR3 loop is CASSVEAGAVVEAFF. CDR3 sequence (DNA): TGTGCCAGCAGCGTAGAGGCAGGGGCCGTTGTTGAAGCTTTCTTT. The full variable domain, in which reference TRBV9 and TRBJ1-1 provide the parts outside the CDR3, is DSGVTQTPKHLITATGQRVTLRCSPRSGDLSVYWYQQSLDQGLQFLIQYYNGEERAKGNILERFSAQQFPDLHSELNLSSLELGDSALYFCASSVEAGAVVEAFFGQGTRLTVV.

This chain links TRBV4-2 with TRBJ1-4; D is unclear. This CDR3 is 17 amino acids long. Looked up from germline, CDR1 is LGHNA and CDR2 is YNFKEQ. The V gene lost 0 bases and the J gene lost 0 bases, with 11 bases spanning the gap. CDR3 amino acids: CASSQEISVSTNEKLFF. For the CDR3, the DNA is TGTGCCAGCAGCCAAGAGATCTCCGTGTCAACTAATGAAAAACTGTTTTTT.

V gene TRBV5-1 combines with J gene TRBJ1-1; a possible D gene is TRBD1 (5 bases). V was trimmed by 4 bases and J by 0 bases, leaving 19 bases between them. The germline gives CDR1 SGHRS, CDR2 YFSETQ. The CDR3 covers 17 residues. In nucleotides, the CDR3 is TGCGCCAGCAGCCCCAGTCTTCAGGGAGGTATGAACACTGAAGCTTTCTTT. This translates into CASSPSLQGGMNTEAFF.

The V call is TRBV18, the J call TRBJ2-2; 8 bases match TRBD1. The CDR3 loop spans 14 amino acids. The trim removed 4 bases at V and 6 bases at J, leaving 4 bases unmatched. Germline V gene sequence: CDR1 KGHSH, CDR2 LQKENI. This CDR3 is CASSRGQVAGELFF. CDR3 coding DNA: TGTGCCAGCTCACGGGGACAGGTAGCCGGGGAGCTGTTTTTT.

This chain connects TRBV5-8 to TRBJ1-5; D ambiguous. The germline CDR1 and CDR2 sequences are SGHTS and YDEGEE. This CDR3 spans 11 amino acids. V shed 0 bases and J shed 5 bases, with 0 bases lying between them. CDR3 bases: TGTGCCAGCAGCTTGGATCAGCCCCAGCATTTT. Translation gives CASSLDQPQHF.

DNA for the CDR3: TGTGCCAGCAGTTACGCCGGACAGGGGAACACTGAAGCTTTCTTT. It specifies CASSYAGQGNTEAFF. The chain recombines TRBV6-2 or TRBV6-3 with TRBJ1-1; TRBD1 matches at 8 bases. The V gene end was trimmed by 2 bases and the J gene end by 1 base; junction bases not matched to a gene: 3. Germline CDR1 and CDR2: MNHEY and SVGEGT. The CDR3 totals 15 residues.

The rearrangement uses TRBV4-1 and TRBJ2-1; 10 bases fit TRBD1. Germline V gene data show CDR1 as MGHRA and CDR2 as YSYEKL. J lost 2 bases, V lost 5 bases, and 3 bases had no gene match. The CDR3 sequence is 15 residues long. Written as DNA, the CDR3 is TGCGCCAGCAGCGATGGACAGGGGGCCTACAATGAGCAGTTCTTC. It translates to CASSDGQGAYNEQFF.

The rearrangement uses TRBV6-5 and TRBJ1-2; 7 bases are a match to TRBD1. The trim removed 4 bases at V and 7 bases at J, leaving 3 bases unmatched. The CDR3 covers 12 residues. Germline loops: CDR1 MNHEY, CDR2 SVGAGI. The CDR3 DNA reads as TGTGCCAGCAGTTCAGACAGGGTTGGCTACACCTTC. It is translated as CASSSDRVGYTF.

CDR3 DNA sequence: TGTGCCACCAGCAGAGATGGAACAGGGCAGGGCGACGAGCAGTACTTC. It encodes CATSRDGTGQGDEQYF. The V and J genes are TRBV15 and TRBJ2-7; a possible D gene is TRBD1 (6 bases). Germline CDR1 reads LNHNV; CDR2 reads YYDKDF (reference sequence). The CDR3 extends over 16 amino acids. Trimming cost V 0 bases and J 5 bases, with 17 bases left between them.

The chain recombines TRBV12-5 with TRBJ1-1; weak D call: TRBD1 (6 bases). The CDR3 is 15 amino acids. Germline values: CDR1 LGHNT, CDR2 FRNRAP. The V end was cut by 9 bases, the J end by 4 bases, with 21 bases between. CDR3 in amino acids: CARAGGHRAITEAFF. CDR3 in DNA: TGTGCTAGGGCGGGCGGGCACAGGGCAATCACTGAAGCTTTCTTT.

J is TRBJ2-5 and V is TRBV6-6; 9 nucleotides align to TRBD2. Germline CDR1 is MNHNY and CDR2 is SVGAGI (reference sequence). The V gene end was trimmed by 5 bases and the J gene end by 5 bases; junction bases not matched to a gene: 21. This CDR3 has 19 residues. The chain's CDR3 is CASSQLPPRGGRGDETQYF. The CDR3 DNA reads TGTGCCAGCAGTCAACTACCCCCGCGGGGGGGCCGGGGTGATGAGACCCAGTACTTC.

V and J are TRBV28 and TRBJ2-7; 8 nucleotides align to TRBD1. Losses at the gene ends were 4 bases for V and 0 bases for J; bases not matched to a gene: 17. Germline CDR1 MDHEN, CDR2 SYDVKM. The CDR3 totals 19 residues. For the CDR3, the DNA is TGTGCCAGCAGTTCACCAGGGGGCCGGCAGGGGGCCAGCTCCTACGAGCAGTACTTC. Amino acids: CASSSPGGRQGASSYEQYF.

The chain links TRBV7-2 to TRBJ1-6; D is possibly TRBD1 (5 bases). V was cut by 3 bases and J by 8 bases, with 14 bases left in between. The length of the CDR3 is 15 residues. In germline, CDR1 is SGHTA, CDR2 FQGNSA. The CDR3 DNA reads TGTGCCAGCAGCTTGGGGCAGGGATGGGATTCACCCCTCCACTTT. It codes for CASSLGQGWDSPLHF.

The V gene is TRBV11-3, the J gene TRBJ2-1; 8 positions match TRBD2. Germline CDR1 SGHNT, CDR2 YENEEA. The length of the CDR3 is 16 residues. The V segment lost 1 base and the J segment 7 bases; nucleotides outside the gene matches: 9. In nucleotides, the CDR3 is TGTGCCAGCAGCTTAGGAGGCTCTAGCGGGCGGAATGAGCAGTTCTTC. Residues: CASSLGGSSGRNEQFF.

This chain links TRBV27 with TRBJ2-7, with 8 bases identical to TRBD2. Germline trimming cut 6 bases from V and 7 bases from J; bases unmatched to any gene: 8. Looked up from germline, CDR1 is MNHEY and CDR2 is SMNVEV (reference sequence). This CDR3 comprises 13 residues. In nucleotides, the CDR3 is TGTGCCAGCAGGGGACTAGGTGGATGGGAGCAGTACTTC. This gives the protein CASRGLGGWEQYF.

The chain joins TRBV6-1 to TRBJ1-5; 12 bases match TRBD1. The junction had 6 bases not matched to a gene; V was cut back by 4 bases and J by 2 bases. The CDR3 totals 17 residues. Germline values: CDR1 MNHNS, CDR2 SASEGT. CDR3 protein: CASSGPGQGAGNQPQHF. The CDR3 DNA is TGTGCCAGCAGTGGGCCGGGACAGGGGGCAGGCAATCAGCCCCAGCATTTT.

The chain employs TRBV14 and TRBJ2-7; 9 nucleotides align to TRBD1. Germline CDR1 reads SGHDN; CDR2 reads FVKESK. V was clipped by 4 bases and J by 5 bases; unmatched bases: 9. This CDR3 has 15 amino acids. CDR3 DNA sequence: TGTGCCAGCAGCCTGGGACAGGGATTTGTACACGAGCAGTACTTC. Its protein product is CASSLGQGFVHEQYF.

The rearrangement uses TRBV18 and TRBJ2-1; 10 bases align to TRBD1. Germline V lookup: CDR1 KGHSH, CDR2 LQKENI. The CDR3 loop spans 16 amino acids. V was clipped by 0 bases and J by 9 bases; unmatched bases: 8. DNA of the CDR3: TGTGCCAGCTCACCACCCGGACAGGGGGTTCTAGGTGAGCAGTTCTTC. Amino acid sequence: CASSPPGQGVLGEQFF.

The V and J genes are TRBV14 and TRBJ1-2; D is undetermined. V lost 5 bases and J 6 bases, leaving 16 bases between the germline ends. Germline CDR1 SGHDN, CDR2 FVKESK. The CDR3 extends over 14 amino acids. The CDR3, as DNA: TGTGCCAGCAGCAAGTTGGGAGGAAGCCATGGCTACACCTTC. This translates into CASSKLGGSHGYTF. The full variable domain, in which reference TRBV14 and TRBJ1-2 provide the parts outside the CDR3, is EAGVTQFPSHSVIEKGQTVTLRCDPISGHDNLYWYRRVMGKEIKFLLHFVKESKQDESGMPNNRFLAERTGGTYSTLKVQPAELEDSGVYFCASSKLGGSHGYTFGSGTRLTVV.

This chain joins TRBV5-6 and TRBJ1-6, with D unresolved. Germline values: CDR1 SGHDT, CDR2 YYEEEE. This CDR3 has 16 residues. Trimming pared 6 bases from V and 7 bases from J, leaving 20 bases between. The CDR3 loop reads CASNLGPALENSPLHF. The CDR3 coding sequence is TGTGCCAGCAACTTAGGCCCGGCCTTGGAGAATTCACCCCTCCACTTT.

This rearrangement joins TRBV15 to TRBJ1-3, with D hard to call. This CDR3 spans 19 amino acids. CDR1 is LNHNV and CDR2 is YYDKDF in the germline V gene (reference sequence). Trimming cost V 0 bases and J 0 bases, with 18 bases left between them. The CDR3 DNA follows: TGTGCCACCAGCAGAGACAGCTTGCCACAATTTTACTCTGGAAACACCATATATTTT. Protein sequence: CATSRDSLPQFYSGNTIYF. Variable domain in full (rest from reference TRBV15 and TRBJ1-3): DAMVIQNPRYQVTQFGKPVTLSCSQTLNHNVMYWYQQKSSQAPKLLFHYYDKDFNNEADTPDNFQSRRPNTSFCFLDIRSPGLGDTAMYLCATSRDSLPQFYSGNTIYFGEGSWLTVV.

The chain recombines TRBV7-9 with TRBJ1-5, with 8 nucleotides matching TRBD1. This CDR3 is 15 amino acids long. Germline assignment: CDR1 SEHNR and CDR2 FQNEAQ (reference sequence). The trim removed 5 bases at V and 9 bases at J, leaving 12 bases unmatched. The CDR3 region has the DNA TGTGCCAGCAGCAAGGGACAGGATTCCCCCCGGCCCCAGCATTTT. Translation gives CASSKGQDSPRPQHF.

This clone was detected only a few times. The rearrangement joins TRBV2 to TRBJ2-5, with 8 bases that match TRBD1. Trimming cost V 6 bases and J 5 bases; bases outside gene matches: 11. The germline gives CDR1 SNHLY, CDR2 FYNNEI. The CDR3 is 15 residues long. The CDR3, as DNA: TGTGCCAGCAGCACCCAGGGACAGGTTGGGGAGACCCAGTACTTC. This gives the protein CASSTQGQVGETQYF.

The rearrangement joins TRBV2 to TRBJ1-2, with D possibly matching TRBD1 (5 bases). The V gene's germline CDR1 is SNHLY and CDR2 FYNNEI. The CDR3 has 13 amino acids. The V gene lost 6 bases and the J gene lost 1 base, with 9 bases spanning the gap. The CDR3 here is CASSREFNYGYTF. The CDR3, as DNA: TGTGCCAGCAGCAGGGAGTTTAACTATGGCTACACCTTC.

In its sample, this clone was seen once. This chain links TRBV5-4 with TRBJ1-4; TRBD1 matches at 9 bases. The germline CDR1 and CDR2 sequences are SGHNT and YYREEE (reference sequence). CDR3 length: 15 amino acids. V lost 7 bases to trimming and J lost 2 bases; unmatched junction nucleotides: 6. The CDR3 region has the DNA TGTGCCAGCGGGACAGGGCGGGGGACTAATGAAAAACTGTTTTTT. This gives the protein CASGTGRGTNEKLFF.

The rearrangement links TRBV18 to TRBJ1-2, with no clear D. Per the germline V gene, CDR1 is KGHSH and CDR2 is LQKENI. The CDR3 is 15 residues long. Trimming removed 1 base from V and 3 bases from J, with 12 bases in between. The CDR3 here is CASSPQEGIYYGYTF. CDR3 nucleotides: TGTGCCAGCTCACCACAAGAAGGGATCTACTATGGCTACACCTTC.

This chain links TRBV28 with TRBJ2-1; 9 bases fit TRBD2. CDR3 length: 16 residues. V trimming: 6 bases; J trimming: 4 bases; junction bases outside the gene matches: 10. Germline assignment: CDR1 MDHEN and CDR2 SYDVKM. CDR3 amino acids: CASSATVAGAYNEQFF. Here the CDR3 DNA reads TGTGCCAGCAGCGCAACAGTAGCGGGGGCGTACAATGAGCAGTTCTTC.

The V call is TRBV5-5, the J call TRBJ1-2; a possible D gene is TRBD1 (6 bases). The germline V gene encodes CDR1 SGHKS and CDR2 YYEKEE (reference sequence). Trimming shortened V by 4 bases and J by 8 bases, and 12 bases separated the two germline ends. CDR3 length: 12 amino acids. The CDR3 sequence: CASSHTGLGYTF. In DNA form, the CDR3 reads TGTGCCAGCAGCCATACAGGGCTGGGCTACACCTTC.

V gene TRBV19 combines with J gene TRBJ1-5; TRBD1 matches at 8 bases. The CDR3 covers 15 residues. The V segment lost 6 bases and the J segment 7 bases; nucleotides outside the gene matches: 11. Germline V lookup: CDR1 LNHDA, CDR2 SQIVND (reference sequence). CDR3 in amino acids: CASRSGQGAGQPQHF. Written as DNA, the CDR3 is TGTGCCAGTAGATCCGGCCAGGGGGCTGGACAGCCCCAGCATTTT.

This clone has only one observation. The CDR3 loop reads CASSKQGDSYEQYF. The CDR3 DNA sequence: TGCGCCAGCAGTAAGCAGGGTGACTCCTACGAGCAGTACTTC. The J gene is TRBJ2-7, the V gene TRBV5-1, with a possible D match to TRBD1 (5 bases). V was clipped by 5 bases and J by 0 bases, with 12 bases between them. The germline gives CDR1 SGHRS, CDR2 YFSETQ. The CDR3 is made up of 14 amino acids.

The chain carries TRBV19 and TRBJ1-1; weak D call: TRBD1 (6 bases). From germline, CDR1 is LNHDA and CDR2 SQIVND (reference sequence). CDR3 length: 13 residues. The germline V and J ends were trimmed by 10 bases and 1 base, with 13 bases remaining between them. The CDR3 loop reads CATGQQKNTEAFF. The CDR3, as DNA: TGTGCCACCGGACAGCAAAAGAACACTGAAGCTTTCTTT.